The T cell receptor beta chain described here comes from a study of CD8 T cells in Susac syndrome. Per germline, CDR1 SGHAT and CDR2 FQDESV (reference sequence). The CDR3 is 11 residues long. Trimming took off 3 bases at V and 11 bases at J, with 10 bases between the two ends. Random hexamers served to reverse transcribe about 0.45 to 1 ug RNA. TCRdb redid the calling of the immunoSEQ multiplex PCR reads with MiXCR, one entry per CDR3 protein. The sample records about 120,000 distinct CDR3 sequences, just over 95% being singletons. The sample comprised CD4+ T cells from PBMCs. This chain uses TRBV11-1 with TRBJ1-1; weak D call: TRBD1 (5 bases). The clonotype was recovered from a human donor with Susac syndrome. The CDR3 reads CASSLGQWAFF. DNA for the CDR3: TGTGCCAGCAGCTTGGGGCAGTGGGCTTTCTTT.